The entry that follows covers one TCR beta chain sequence. Its antigen is undetermined. The data are from a study of T cell repertoires in cytomegalovirus infection. Across the study: Public TCR beta signatures marked donors with CMV infection and the matching HLA. Study-level points and caveats: Within the response measured ex vivo, HLA-C-restricted CMV-specific TCR beta clonotypes were dominant.

Germline V CDR1 and CDR2: KGHDR, SFDVKD. The CDR3 runs to 14 residues. V lost 4 bases and J 2 bases, leaving 8 bases between the germline ends. TCRdb reprocessed the reads via MiXCR and lists one record per CDR3 protein. This sample has 250,000 to 350,000 distinct CDR3 sequences, with more than 20% found just once. Source material: PBMCs. The V gene is TRBV24-1, the J gene TRBJ2-1; D not resolved. This clonotype originated in a human donor in good health (CMV status not recorded). Some clones in this sample may be carry-over from other donors' samples. CDR3 DNA: TGTGCCACCAGTGAGCCAGGACCCTACAATGAGCAGTTCTTC. This codes for CATSEPGPYNEQFF.